This is a list of T cell receptor beta chains from one sample in a study of blood T cell repertoires in COVID-19. Clones were sequenced by immunoSEQ multiplex PCR, and TCRdb holds only the in-frame ones, with some missing. The table includes 200,000 to 250,000 clones, roughly 80% detected once. The sequencing input was peripheral blood. The receptors were sampled from an elderly woman with active or convalescent COVID-19. Both conserved end residues are part of each CDR3. The order of the fields is clone size, J gene, V gene, D gene, CDR3 DNA, CDR3 protein. A D gene is named only where the DNA matches it firmly. Rows give clone size only sometimes, using once, few, many, or a class for an expanded clone.

once | TRBJ1-3 | TRBV6-1 | TRBD1 | TGTGCCAGCAGTGAGCGAACCGGGACAGTTCCTGGAAACACCATATATTTT | CASSERTGTVPGNTIYF
NA | TRBJ2-1 | TRBV7-3 | TRBD2 | TGTGCCAGCAGCCCGATAGCGGGAGTGAGTTATAGTGAGCAGTTCTTC | CASSPIAGVSYSEQFF
once | TRBJ1-3 | TRBV6-4 | NA | TGTGCCAGCCAACGTAGGCCCCCGAGGATTAACACCATATATTTT | CASQRRPPRINTIYF
NA | TRBJ2-7 | TRBV19 | TRBD1 | TGTGCCAGTAGTTCCCGGCAGACAGGGGAGACTGGCGAGCAGTACTTC | CASSSRQTGETGEQYF
NA | TRBJ2-5 | TRBV6-1 | TRBD1 | TGTGCCAGCAGTGAAGAGGGACAGGGATCGGAGACCCAGTACTTC | CASSEEGQGSETQYF
NA | TRBJ2-7 | TRBV10-3 | TRBD2 | TGTGCTTCTCAAGCGGGAGCTACCGGGGACGAGCAGTACTTC | CASQAGATGDEQYF
NA | TRBJ2-6 | TRBV9 | NA | TGTGCCAGCAGCGCCGGACTGAACTCTGGGGCCAACGTCCTGACTTTC | CASSAGLNSGANVLTF
NA | TRBJ2-5 | TRBV5-4 | TRBD1 | TGTGCCAGCAAAGGTCGGACAGGGGGTGAGGAGACCCAGTACTTC | CASKGRTGGEETQYF
NA | TRBJ2-2 | TRBV2 | TRBD1 | TGTGCCAGCAGCGCGACAGGGTACACCGGGGAGCTGTTTTTT | CASSATGYTGELFF
NA | TRBJ2-6 | TRBV7-6 | NA | TGTGCCAGCAGCTTGGGAGGCTCTGGGGCCAACGTCCTGACTTTC | CASSLGGSGANVLTF
once | TRBJ1-4 | TRBV6-1 | NA | TGTGCCAGCAGTGGCACAGGTCTAGCAACTAATGAAAAACTGTTTTTT | CASSGTGLATNEKLFF
once | TRBJ1-3 | TRBV6-2/TRBV6-3 | NA | TGTGCCAGCAGTTACGACAGGCTCTTCTCTGGAAACACCATATATTTT | CASSYDRLFSGNTIYF
NA | TRBJ2-5 | TRBV20-1 | NA | TGCAGTGCTAGTGACCCAGGGGTAGAGACCCAGTACTTC | CSASDPGVETQYF
NA | TRBJ2-7 | TRBV18 | TRBD2 | TGTGCCAGCTCACCCTATGGACTAGCGGTGACCTACGAGCAGTACTTC | CASSPYGLAVTYEQYF
NA | TRBJ1-5 | TRBV18 | TRBD1 | TGTGCCAGCTCACCAGGACAGGGTAAGGTTCAGCCCCAGCATTTT | CASSPGQGKVQPQHF
NA | TRBJ2-2 | TRBV27 | TRBD1 | TGTGCCAGCAGTTTCTCTGGGACAGGGCGGGAGCTGTTTTTT | CASSFSGTGRELFF
few | TRBJ1-4 | TRBV11-3 | NA | TGTGCCAGCAGCGGAGACAGGATTTTACGTGAAAAACTGTTTTTT | CASSGDRILREKLFF
NA | TRBJ1-2 | TRBV4-1 | NA | TGCGCCAGCAGCCAAGCCCCACTCAGGGATAACCTCGGCTATGGCTACACCTTC | CASSQAPLRDNLGYGYTF
NA | TRBJ1-2 | TRBV10-3 | TRBD1 | TGTGCCATCAGGGACAGGGATTGGTATGGCTACACCTTC | CAIRDRDWYGYTF
NA | TRBJ2-3 | TRBV28 | TRBD1 | TGTGCCAGCAGGCAGAATAGGGGACAGGGGGCTACAGATACGCAGTATTTT | CASRQNRGQGATDTQYF
NA | TRBJ2-5 | TRBV9 | NA | TGTGCCAGCAGCCCTGGTCCGGGGGTGGAGACCCAGTACTTC | CASSPGPGVETQYF